These T cell receptor beta chains were read from a single sample in a study of CD4 T cells in relation to SARS-CoV-2 and coronaviruses. Data came from immunoSEQ multiplex PCR; TCRdb stores just in-frame clones and leaves some out. The sample lists around 23,000 clones; approximately 68% were seen once. Their cognate antigens are unknown. What was sequenced was CD4+ T cells from PBMCs, cultured in vitro. These receptors were taken from a human donor in good health. CDR3s include the opening cysteine and the closing phenylalanine or tryptophan. The order of the fields is V gene, clone size, D gene, J gene, CDR3 DNA, CDR3 protein. D genes are given only for firm matches. Part of the rows lack a size; the others show once, few, many or a class for expanded clones.

TRBV2	-	TRBD2	TRBJ2-1	TGTGCCAGCAGTGGACTAGCGGTCTCCTACAATGAGCAGTTCTTC	CASSGLAVSYNEQFF
TRBV28	-	-	TRBJ1-2	TGTGCCAGCAGTGCAGGGGTGGTTAACTATGGCTACACCTTC	CASSAGVVNYGYTF
TRBV6-6	few	-	TRBJ1-2	TGTGCCAGCAACCCGGGGTATGGCTACACCTTC	CASNPGYGYTF
TRBV6-5	-	TRBD2	TRBJ2-7	TGTGCCAGCAGTTCGCTAGCGGGAGGGCGCGAGCAGTACTTC	CASSSLAGGREQYF
TRBV6-2/TRBV6-3	-	-	TRBJ2-5	TGTGCCAGCAGTTTTGGGACCAGTGGTGAGACCCAGTACTTC	CASSFGTSGETQYF
TRBV5-6	-	-	TRBJ2-2	TGTGCCAGCAGCTTGGGTGGGGGGGCCGCGAACACCGGGGAGCTGTTTTTT	CASSLGGGAANTGELFF
TRBV6-5	-	-	TRBJ2-1	TGTGCCAGCCGACGCACGGAGCTCTACAATGAGCAGTTCTTC	CASRRTELYNEQFF
TRBV6-6	-	-	TRBJ1-5	TGTGCCAGCAGTTCTAATCAGCCCCAGCATTTT	CASSSNQPQHF
TRBV9	-	TRBD2	TRBJ2-7	TGTGCCAGCAGCGACGGGACTAGTGGGGGGCAGTACTTC	CASSDGTSGGQYF
TRBV2	-	TRBD2	TRBJ2-3	TGTGCCAGCAGGCTAGCGGGAGAAGATACGCAGTATTTT	CASRLAGEDTQYF
TRBV5-6	-	-	TRBJ1-2	TGTGCCAGCAGCCCCGTTGGCATACCCTATGGCTACACCTTC	CASSPVGIPYGYTF
TRBV5-5	few	-	TRBJ2-7	TGTGCCAGCAGCCTCGCGGTAGGTGAGCAGTACTTC	CASSLAVGEQYF
TRBV6-5	-	-	TRBJ1-2	TGTGCCAGCAGGCAGGCACAGCGAAACCTCTATGGCTACACCTTC	CASRQAQRNLYGYTF
TRBV5-1	-	-	TRBJ1-1	TGCGCCAGCAGCTCACAAGGCCCGAACACTGAAGCTTTCTTT	CASSSQGPNTEAFF
TRBV6-1	few	-	TRBJ1-2	TGTGCCAGCAGTCAACAGGGTCACTATGGCTACACCTTC	CASSQQGHYGYTF
TRBV5-5	-	-	TRBJ1-5	TGTGCCAGCAGCTTGGGGGGGACGGTCAATCAGCCCCAGCATTTT	CASSLGGTVNQPQHF
TRBV6-5	-	-	TRBJ1-3	TGTGCCAGCACCGACTGGACATTGGCTGGAAACACCATATATTTT	CASTDWTLAGNTIYF
TRBV6-2/TRBV6-3	few	-	TRBJ2-7	TGTGCCAGCAGTTTCAACACCCCCAAGATCTACGAGCAGTACTTC	CASSFNTPKIYEQYF
TRBV21-1	-	-	TRBJ2-7	TGTGCCAGCAGCAGCGGAGCGGGAGGACGCCTCGCCTACGAGCAGTACTTC	CASSSGAGGRLAYEQYF
TRBV6-4	-	TRBD2	TRBJ2-3	TGTGCCAGCAGTGAAGCGGGAGGCACAGATACGCAGTATTTT	CASSEAGGTDTQYF
TRBV19	-	-	TRBJ2-7	TGTGCCAGCGGACTTACAGGACGGCCGGACGAGCAGTACTTC	CASGLTGRPDEQYF
TRBV6-5	few	TRBD2	TRBJ2-1	TGTGCCAGTTGGGCTAGACTAGCGGACCTGAGAAGGTTCTTC	CASWARLADLRRFF
TRBV18	-	-	TRBJ1-4	TGTGCCAGCTCGGCCCCAGGGCCGTCTAATGAAAAACTGTTTTTT	CASSAPGPSNEKLFF
TRBV4-3	-	TRBD1	TRBJ2-7	TGCGCCAGCAGCCAAGAAGGCACAGGGGGCGCGTACGAGCAGTACTTC	CASSQEGTGGAYEQYF
TRBV12-5	-	-	TRBJ1-3	TGTGCTAGTGCCGGTAGGGGGGGGTACGGAAACACCATATATTTT	CASAGRGGYGNTIYF
TRBV18	-	-	TRBJ2-5	TGTGCCAGCTCACCACCAGAGTTGGAGAAGGAGACCCAGTACTTC	CASSPPELEKETQYF
TRBV10-3	-	-	TRBJ2-3	TGTGCCATCACCGACAATACACGGGGGACAGATACGCAGTATTTT	CAITDNTRGTDTQYF
TRBV4-2	-	TRBD2	TRBJ2-7	TGTGCCAGCAGCCAAGATACTAGCGGCAACGAGCAGTACTTC	CASSQDTSGNEQYF
TRBV5-1	-	TRBD2	TRBJ2-2	TGCGCCAGCAGCTTGGAGACTAGCGGACAACGAGAACTGTTTTTT	CASSLETSGQRELFF
TRBV4-1	-	-	TRBJ1-1	TGCGCCAGCAGCCAAGGATTAGGTTGGGGGCGGCAAAAGAACACTGAAGCTTTCTTT	CASSQGLGWGRQKNTEAFF
TRBV6-1	-	-	TRBJ1-3	TGTGCCAGCAGTGAGCAGGGAAACACCATATATTTT	CASSEQGNTIYF
TRBV6-2/TRBV6-3	few	-	TRBJ2-1	TGTGCCAGCAGTCCAGGGCAGTTACGATTTTTGGTTGAGCAGTTCTTC	CASSPGQLRFLVEQFF
TRBV19	few	-	TRBJ1-1	TGTGCCAGTAGTATAGGACAGATGAACACTGAAGCTTTCTTT	CASSIGQMNTEAFF
TRBV12-3/TRBV12-4	once	-	TRBJ2-7	TGTGCCAGCAGTTTACAGGGATATGAGCAGTACTTC	CASSLQGYEQYF
TRBV9	-	-	TRBJ1-6	TGTGCCAGCAGCGTGGGGCCCGCGACCGAGTATAATTCACCCCTCCACTTT	CASSVGPATEYNSPLHF
TRBV2	-	TRBD1	TRBJ1-1	TGTGCCAGCAAGCCAGGGGGCTGGAACACTGAAGCTTTCTTT	CASKPGGWNTEAFF
TRBV18	-	-	TRBJ1-2	TGTGCCAGCTCACCAGACAGTTTTGATGGCTACACCTTC	CASSPDSFDGYTF
TRBV19	few	-	TRBJ1-3	TGTGCCAGTAGTTACAGTCTCTCTGGAAACACCATATATTTT	CASSYSLSGNTIYF
TRBV19	-	TRBD1	TRBJ2-7	TGTGCCAGTAGGGGTCCGGGACAGGGGTACGAGCAGTACTTC	CASRGPGQGYEQYF
TRBV2	-	TRBD1	TRBJ2-1	TGTGCCAGCACACAACGGACAGGTTATGGCAATGAGCAGTTCTTC	CASTQRTGYGNEQFF
TRBV19	-	TRBD1	TRBJ2-5	TGTGCCAGTAGTTCACAGGGGGCCCTTCAAGAGACCCAGTACTTC	CASSSQGALQETQYF
TRBV6-2/TRBV6-3	few	TRBD2	TRBJ2-1	TGTGCCAGCAGTTATTCCCTGTCCGGGACTAGCGGGAGGGGCAATGAGCAGTTCTTC	CASSYSLSGTSGRGNEQFF
TRBV6-1	-	-	TRBJ1-2	TGTGCCAGCAGTGAACCCCGGGCCCGGCACTATGGCTACACCTTC	CASSEPRARHYGYTF
TRBV7-3	-	TRBD1	TRBJ1-2	TGTGCCAGCAGCGAAACCGGGACAGGGTATGGCTACACCTTC	CASSETGTGYGYTF
TRBV5-1	-	-	TRBJ2-7	TGCGCCAGCAGCTTGGTGCAGGGTTACGAGCAGTACTTC	CASSLVQGYEQYF
TRBV5-6	few	TRBD1	TRBJ2-7	TGTGCCAGCAGTCCTGGACAGGGAGAGCAGTACTTC	CASSPGQGEQYF